This T cell receptor beta chain was observed in a study of T cells in tuberculosis. Background on the study: T cells were selected with CD1B tetramers loaded with glucose monomycolate. Blood was taken before or within 7 days of anti-tuberculosis therapy.

Clones were read by immunoSEQ multiplex PCR, and TCRdb kept only the in-frame ones, dropping some. This table holds about 10,000 clones, over 90% found once. The CDR3 is made up of 16 amino acids. The chain uses TRBV21-1 and TRBJ1-2. TRBV21-1 is classified as a pseudogene. Sequences were obtained from PBMCs. The source of this sequence is an adult with tuberculosis. The CDR3 coding sequence is TGTGCCAGCAGCAAAATACGGGTGTCTGTCGACTATGGCTACACCTTC. Its protein is CASSKIRVSVDYGYTF.